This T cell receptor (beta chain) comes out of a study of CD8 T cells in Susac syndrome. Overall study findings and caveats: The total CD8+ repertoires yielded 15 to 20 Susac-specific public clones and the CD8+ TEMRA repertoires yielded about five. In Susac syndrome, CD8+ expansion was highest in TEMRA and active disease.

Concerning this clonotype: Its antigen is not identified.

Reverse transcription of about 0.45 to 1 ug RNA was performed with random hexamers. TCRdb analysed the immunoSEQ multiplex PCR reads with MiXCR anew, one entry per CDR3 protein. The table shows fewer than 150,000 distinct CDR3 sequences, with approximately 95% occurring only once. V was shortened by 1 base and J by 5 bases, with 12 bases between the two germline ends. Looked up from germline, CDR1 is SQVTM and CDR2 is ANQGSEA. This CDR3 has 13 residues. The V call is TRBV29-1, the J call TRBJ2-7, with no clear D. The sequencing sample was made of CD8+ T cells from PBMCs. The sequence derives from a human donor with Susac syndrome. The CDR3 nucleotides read TGCAGCGTTGAAGGGGGTAGGGATGACGAGCAGTACTTC. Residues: CSVEGGRDDEQYF.